This TCR beta chain appears in the sequencing data of a study of human T cells and chemical hapten exposure. Points from the study as a whole: Once DPC sensitization occurred, TCRs above 1 in 1000 frequency showed no change.

On this clonotype: Its antigen is not known.

MiXCR, applied by TCRdb to the RACE reads, yields one record per CDR3 protein. The data contain about 160,000 distinct CDR3 sequences, 25% to 35% of them singletons. Time point specified: patch test 3, about 24 weeks after DPC sensitization. Noted treatment: therapeutic diphenylcyclopropenone sensitization with weekly scalp DPC. The clonotype comes from a woman aged 18-35 years with alopecia areata. Some clones in this sample may be carry-over from other donors' samples. The sample was whole blood, taken in connection with sensitization to the hapten diphenylcyclopropenone (DPC).

In nucleotides, the CDR3 is TGTGCCAGCAGCTTACCCCCCAGGCCGAACACCGGGGAGCTGTTTTTT. Translated, it gives CASSLPPRPNTGELFF. J is TRBJ2-2 and V is TRBV5-6; no clear D gene. Looked up from germline, CDR1 is SGHDT and CDR2 is YYEEEE. V was clipped by 2 bases and J by 0 bases, with 11 bases between them. The CDR3 contains 16 residues.